Listed here are 31 T cell receptor beta chains from one sample, sequenced in a study of beta chain features in type 1 diabetes. Every isolated RNA sample was fully reverse transcribed, so sequencing captured expressed TCRB transcripts. Some clones are missing from TCRdb's copy, which holds only in-frame ones; the method was immunoSEQ multiplex PCR. In the table there are 150,000 to 180,000 clones, 8.5% to 14% of which are singletons. Sequencing was done on a sample of central memory CD4+ T cells from blood. The receptors shown here come from a man younger than 35 in good health.

In its sample, this clone is medium-sized. The chain is built from TRBV29-1 and TRBJ2-6; D may be TRBD1 (6 bases). The V end was cut by 7 bases, the J end by 1 base, with 8 bases between. This CDR3 region has 13 residues. The germline gives CDR1 SQVTM, CDR2 ANQGSEA. CDR3 in amino acids: CSAGESGANVLTF. The CDR3 bases are TGCAGCGCAGGGGAGTCTGGGGCCAACGTCCTGACTTTC.

This clone was recorded a few times. The gene calls are TRBV7-9 and TRBJ2-7, with D unclear. The CDR3 contains 13 residues. The V gene lost 3 bases and the J gene lost 2 bases, with 8 bases spanning the gap. Germline loops: CDR1 SEHNR, CDR2 FQNEAQ (reference sequence). As DNA, the CDR3 is TGTGCCAGCAGCTTCAGGACGGCCTACGAGCAGTACTTC. Translating gives CASSFRTAYEQYF.

This chain connects TRBV27 to TRBJ2-7, with D perhaps matching TRBD1 (6 bases). V lost 2 bases and J lost 7, with 18 bases in between. The CDR3 consists of 15 residues. CDR1 is MNHEY, CDR2 SMNVEV, per germline (reference sequence). The DNA of the CDR3 is TGTGCCAGCAGTTTAGGGAGACAGGAAGGTAGAGAGCAGTACTTC. Its protein is CASSLGRQEGREQYF.

The chain employs TRBV5-1 and TRBJ1-4; D not certain. V was shortened by 0 bases and J by 8 bases, with 11 bases between the two germline ends. Germline assignment: CDR1 SGHRS and CDR2 YFSETQ. This CDR3 contains 14 residues. The CDR3, as DNA: TGCGCCAGCAGCTTGGGACGGCTGAGGGAAAAACTGTTTTTT. Encoded protein: CASSLGRLREKLFF. Drawing the rest from reference TRBV5-1 and TRBJ1-4, the complete variable domain is KAGVTQTPRYLIKTRGQQVTLSCSPISGHRSVSWYQQTPGQGLQFLFEYFSETQRNKGNFPGRFSGRQFSNSRSEMNVSTLELGDSALYLCASSLGRLREKLFFGSGTQLSVL.

This clone was observed a few times. V gene TRBV5-1 combines with J gene TRBJ2-5; the D is unclear. The CDR3 sequence is 12 residues long. V dropped 3 bases and J dropped 3 bases, with 6 bases sitting between them. Germline loops: CDR1 SGHRS, CDR2 YFSETQ. The CDR3 reads CASSSNEETQYF. For the CDR3, the DNA is TGCGCCAGCAGCTCGAATGAAGAGACCCAGTACTTC.

V gene TRBV19 combines with J gene TRBJ2-4, with 7 nucleotides matching TRBD1. Germline CDR1 LNHDA, CDR2 SQIVND (reference sequence). The CDR3 is 14 residues long. Trimming cost V 6 bases and J 6 bases; bases outside gene matches: 8. The CDR3 here is CASSPEWTGNIQYF. The CDR3 nucleotides are TGTGCCAGTAGCCCCGAGTGGACAGGAAACATTCAGTACTTC.

This clone showed up just a few times. This chain links TRBV5-1 with TRBJ2-1; D call uncertain. Germline-derived CDR1 and CDR2 are SGHRS and YFSETQ. Trimming removed 4 bases from V and 0 bases from J, with 5 bases in between. CDR3 size: 13 residues. CDR3 protein: CASSGSSYNEQFF. The CDR3 nucleotides read TGCGCCAGCAGCGGAAGCTCCTACAATGAGCAGTTCTTC.

At least ten counts were recorded for this clone. V usage is TRBV6-5 and J usage is TRBJ2-1; D unclear. The CDR3 is made up of 14 amino acids. CDR1 and CDR2 from the germline V gene are MNHEY and SVGAGI. V shed 11 bases and J shed 6 bases, with 20 bases lying between them. CDR3 protein: CACRRGPNSNEQFF. The CDR3 bases are TGTGCCTGCCGACGTGGGCCTAACTCCAATGAGCAGTTCTTC.

In regard to this clone: Germline is not matched at one junction end, which may reflect a read error. The chain combines TRBV7-7 with TRBJ2-5, with 9 positions matching TRBD1. The CDR3 is 16 residues long. The germline CDR1 and CDR2 sequences are SSHAT and FNYEAQ (reference sequence). The CDR3 protein is CASSLGQGTTQETQYF. As DNA, the CDR3 is TGTGCTAGCAGCCTCGGACAGGGGACAACACAAGAGACCCAGTACTTC. The full variable domain, its missing parts supplied by reference TRBV7-7 and TRBJ2-5, is GAGVSQSPRYKVTKRGQDVTLRCDPISSHATLYWYQQALGQGPEFLTYFNYEAQPDKSGLPSDRFSAERPEGSISTLTIQRTEQRDSAMYRCASSLGQGTTQETQYFGPGTRLLVL.

The chain employs TRBV4-2 and TRBJ2-5; D unclear. The DNA end is a closer match to TRBJ2-7, so the J assignment may be wrong. The length of the CDR3 is 13 residues. Germline CDR1 reads LGHNA; CDR2 reads YNFKEQ. As DNA, the CDR3 is TGTGCCAGCAGCCAAGATGACGCCTACGAGCAGTACTTC. Encoded protein: CASSQDDAYEQYF.

The rearrangement links TRBV6-6 to TRBJ2-7; 9 bases match TRBD1. The length of the CDR3 is 15 residues. The V segment lost 7 bases and the J segment 0 bases; nucleotides outside the gene matches: 7. Germline V gene sequence: CDR1 MNHNY, CDR2 SVGAGI (reference sequence). CDR3 residues: CASTRGQGTSYEQYF. The CDR3 region has the DNA TGTGCCAGCACCCGCGGACAGGGGACCTCCTACGAGCAGTACTTC.

This clone showed up just a few times. This chain links TRBV18 with TRBJ2-2, with unresolved D. The CDR3 length is 16 residues. Germline loops: CDR1 KGHSH, CDR2 LQKENI. The V and J ends lost 3 bases and 2 bases respectively, with 13 bases between them. CDR3 region: CASSPQASRNTGELFF. CDR3 DNA: TGTGCCAGCTCACCCCAGGCGTCGCGAAACACCGGGGAGCTGTTTTTT. The variable domain in full, completed from reference TRBV18 and TRBJ2-2, reads NAGVMQNPRHLVRRRGQEARLRCSPMKGHSHVYWYRQLPEEGLKFMVYLQKENIIDESGMPKERFSAEFPKEGPSILRIQQVVRGDSAAYFCASSPQASRNTGELFFGEGSRLTVL.

This clone was seen a few times. The rearrangement uses TRBV9 and TRBJ2-7; D not certain. CDR3 size: 16 residues. Trimming removed 0 bases from V and 0 bases from J, with 13 bases in between. The V gene's germline CDR1 is SGDLS and CDR2 YYNGEE. The CDR3, as DNA: TGTGCCAGCAGCGTAGACGCAGCTGCTAGCTCCTACGAGCAGTACTTC. It codes for CASSVDAAASSYEQYF.

The rearrangement uses TRBV5-6 and TRBJ2-7, with 10 positions matching TRBD2. Trimming cost V 7 bases and J 0 bases; bases outside gene matches: 4. The CDR3 sequence is 14 residues long. The germline gives CDR1 SGHDT, CDR2 YYEEEE. CDR3 residues: CASASSGSSYEQYF. Written as DNA, the CDR3 is TGTGCCAGCGCCTCTAGCGGGAGCTCCTACGAGCAGTACTTC.

This clone was recorded a few times. Written as DNA, the CDR3 is TGTGCCAGCAGCCCGGGACTTGGGGTGGGTGATACGCAGTATTTT. Its translation is CASSPGLGVGDTQYF. The J gene is TRBJ2-3, the V gene TRBV7-9, with D perhaps TRBD2 (6 bases). Between the trimmed V and J ends, which lost 5 bases and 6 bases, there was a span of 18 bases. Germline assignment: CDR1 SEHNR and CDR2 FQNEAQ (reference sequence). There are 15 residues in the CDR3.

This rearrangement joins TRBV23-1 to TRBJ1-5; 7 bases align to TRBD1. TRBV23-1 counts as an open reading frame of uncertain function. The CDR3 totals 14 residues. V lost 9 bases to trimming and J lost 4 bases; unmatched junction nucleotides: 9. The CDR3 reads CARGWEGANQPQHF. DNA of the CDR3: TGCGCCAGGGGATGGGAGGGGGCGAATCAGCCCCAGCATTTT.

This clone showed up many times. The rearrangement links TRBV18 to TRBJ1-1; D might be TRBD1 (6 bases). V lost 5 bases, J lost 3 bases, and 13 bases lay in between. From germline, CDR1 is KGHSH and CDR2 LQKENI. The CDR3 is 14 amino acids. This chain's CDR3 is CASSSQGIDTEAFF. CDR3 DNA: TGTGCCAGCTCATCACAGGGTATAGACACTGAAGCTTTCTTT.

The table lists this clone with a few counts. J is TRBJ2-7 and V is TRBV9; D uncertain. The germline V gene encodes CDR1 SGDLS and CDR2 YYNGEE. V was clipped by 1 base and J by 6 bases, with 8 bases between them. The CDR3 covers 12 residues. Written as DNA, the CDR3 is TGTGCCAGCAGCGTAAGCGATCGCGAGCAGTACTTC. Translating it yields CASSVSDREQYF.

This clone was seen a few times. The chain employs TRBV19 and TRBJ1-1, with D hard to call. V lost 2 bases and J 1 base, leaving 8 bases between the germline ends. The CDR3 extends over 14 amino acids. Germline V gives CDR1 LNHDA, CDR2 SQIVND (reference sequence). In DNA form, the CDR3 reads TGTGCCAGTAGTATAAGGGTGGAGAACACTGAAGCTTTCTTT. Protein: CASSIRVENTEAFF. Using reference TRBV19 and TRBJ1-1 for the parts outside the CDR3, the full variable domain is DGGITQSPKYLFRKEGQNVTLSCEQNLNHDAMYWYRQDPGQGLRLIYYSQIVNDFQKGDIAEGYSVSREKKESFPLTVTSAQKNPTAFYLCASSIRVENTEAFFGQGTRLTVV.

This chain uses TRBV4-1 with TRBJ2-7; D possibly corresponds to TRBD1 (7 bases). Trimming shortened V by 4 bases and J by 5 bases, and 18 bases separated the two germline ends. The CDR3 length is 15 residues. The germline gives CDR1 MGHRA, CDR2 YSYEKL. The CDR3 sequence is CASSREQGRINEQYF. In DNA, the CDR3 is TGCGCCAGCAGCCGCGAACAGGGGAGGATTAACGAGCAGTACTTC.

A remark on this clone: Other DNA sequences from this sample encode an identical CDR3 as well. The chain uses TRBV7-9 and TRBJ2-7; TRBD1 aligns across 10 bases. Per the germline V gene, CDR1 is SEHNR and CDR2 is FQNEAQ (reference sequence). The CDR3 contains 14 residues. V trimming: 3 bases; J trimming: 6 bases; junction bases outside the gene matches: 5. CDR3 residues: CASSLTGTGAEQYF. CDR3 nucleotides: TGTGCCAGCAGCTTGACCGGGACAGGGGCCGAGCAGTACTTC.

This clone came up a few times. The V gene is TRBV21-1, the J gene TRBJ2-5; the DNA was not compared with TRBD2, the D call given in the table. TRBV21-1 is noted as a pseudogene. The CDR3 sequence is 14 residues long. The CDR3 DNA sequence: TGTGCCACCACCCGGCGGGGAACCCAAGAGACCCAGTACTTC. It specifies CATTRRGTQETQYF.

This clone turned up a few times. The V call is TRBV6-1, the J call TRBJ1-5, with D unresolved. Germline assignment: CDR1 MNHNS and CDR2 SASEGT. With 4 bases removed from V and 9 bases from J, the gap between germline ends came to 13 bases. This CDR3 has 13 residues. The CDR3 nucleotides read TGTGCCAGCAGTGGCAGGCCGGAGTTGCCCCAGCATTTT. This translates into CASSGRPELPQHF.

This clone has just a few counts. A much larger clone lies one base from this, so it may be a read error. V and J are TRBV7-8 and TRBJ2-1; 10 bases fit TRBD2. Germline CDR1 and CDR2: SGHVS and FQNEAQ. The CDR3 is 19 amino acids. Unmatched junction bases numbered 12, after V lost 0 bases and J lost 4 bases. CDR3 sequence (DNA): TGTGCCAGCAGCTTAGCACGGCGAGCGGGGGGGCCGAGGTACAATGAGCAGTTCTTC. Translated, it gives CASSLARRAGGPRYNEQFF.

The gene calls are TRBV7-7 and TRBJ2-1; maybe TRBD2 (5 bases). This CDR3 is 13 amino acids long. Per the germline V gene, CDR1 is SSHAT and CDR2 is FNYEAQ (reference sequence). Deletions cut 5 bases from V and 10 bases from J, with 15 bases between. The CDR3 DNA sequence: TGTGCCAGCAGCGTCGAACCGACGGGAGAGCAGTTCTTC. It translates to CASSVEPTGEQFF. Variable domain in full (rest from reference TRBV7-7 and TRBJ2-1): GAGVSQSPRYKVTKRGQDVTLRCDPISSHATLYWYQQALGQGPEFLTYFNYEAQPDKSGLPSDRFSAERPEGSISTLTIQRTEQRDSAMYRCASSVEPTGEQFFGPGTRLTVL.

The chain carries TRBV30 and TRBJ2-6; the D call may be TRBD1 or TRBD2 (6 bases each). Trimming cost V 2 bases and J 4 bases, with 12 bases left between them. The CDR3 loop spans 15 amino acids. The germline CDR1 and CDR2 sequences are GTSNPN and SVGIG (reference sequence). CDR3 in amino acids: CAWSQGGKGANVLTF. The CDR3 DNA reads as TGTGCCTGGAGTCAAGGGGGGAAAGGGGCCAACGTCCTGACTTTC.

In this sample, this clone turned up many times. The chain couples TRBV7-9 to TRBJ2-1, with a tentative D call TRBD2 (6 bases). CDR3 length: 14 amino acids. V was pared by 5 bases and J by 6 bases, with 14 bases between. CDR1 is SEHNR, CDR2 FQNEAQ, per germline (reference sequence). CDR3 sequence reads: CASSSYGTFNEQFF. The DNA for the CDR3 is TGTGCCAGCAGCAGCTACGGGACTTTCAATGAGCAGTTCTTC.

Comments on this clone: This may be a read error, as it is one base from a much larger clone. The chain joins TRBV29-1 to TRBJ2-5; 7 nucleotides align to TRBD2. Germline V CDR1 and CDR2: SQVTM, ANQGSEA. The CDR3 has 11 residues. Trimming at V came to 7 bases and at J to 5 bases, leaving 4 bases not matched to a gene. DNA of the CDR3: TGCAGCGGCGTAGCGGGCGAGACCCAGTACTTC. Translating it yields CSGVAGETQYF.

A few counts support this clone. The rearrangement uses TRBV9 and TRBJ2-3; TRBD2 is a possible D gene (7 bases). The CDR3 spans 17 residues. Trimming shortened V by 4 bases and J by 4 bases, and 22 bases separated the two germline ends. The germline V gene encodes CDR1 SGDLS and CDR2 YYNGEE. CDR3 sequence: CASSPFIEGGGPDTQYF. The CDR3 nucleotides are TGTGCCAGCAGCCCCTTTATAGAGGGGGGGGGCCCAGATACGCAGTATTTT.

The chain employs TRBV5-6 and TRBJ2-3; 7 bases fit TRBD1. This CDR3 comprises 15 residues. CDR1 and CDR2 from the germline V gene are SGHDT and YYEEEE. V was clipped by 4 bases and J by 2 bases; unmatched bases: 7. The CDR3 protein is CASSILQGYTDTQYF. CDR3 DNA sequence: TGTGCCAGCAGCATATTACAGGGGTACACAGATACGCAGTATTTT.

This clone was observed a few times. This chain joins TRBV6-5 and TRBJ2-6; D gene uncertain. Germline CDR1 MNHEY, CDR2 SVGAGI. Trimming cost V 4 bases and J 1 base, with 5 bases left between them. CDR3 length equals 14 residues. Written as DNA, the CDR3 is TGTGCCAGCAGTTGGCTGTCTGGGGCCAACGTCCTGACTTTC. Protein: CASSWLSGANVLTF.